The next 2 T cell receptor beta chains were all read from a single sample in a study of CD8 T cells in Susac syndrome. Roughly 0.45 to 1 ug RNA was reverse transcribed with random hexamers. TCRdb ran MiXCR on the immunoSEQ multiplex PCR reads and lists one entry per CDR3 protein. Among 55,000 to 70,000 distinct CDR3 sequences listed, approximately 95% were seen once. The sequenced sample was CD8+ T cells from PBMCs. The receptors were gathered from a human donor in good health.

This clonotype was counted a single time. The chain links TRBV27 to TRBJ1-1; possible D gene TRBD1, 5 bases. V was clipped by 6 bases and J by 1 base, with 12 bases between them. The CDR3 sequence is 14 residues long. The germline CDR1 and CDR2 sequences are MNHEY and SMNVEV (reference sequence). The CDR3 DNA sequence: TGTGCCAGCAGGCCGGGACTTACGAACACTGAAGCTTTCTTT. Translating gives CASRPGLTNTEAFF.

The chain recombines TRBV27 with TRBJ2-6; D is perhaps TRBD2 (5 bases). Germline V gene lookup returns CDR1 MNHEY and CDR2 SMNVEV (reference sequence). The CDR3 length is 15 residues. V was trimmed by 8 bases and J by 2 bases, leaving 13 bases between them. CDR3 sequence: CASGPRVAGANVLTF. CDR3 in DNA: TGTGCCAGCGGCCCGAGGGTCGCTGGGGCCAACGTCCTGACTTTC.